These 11 T cell receptor beta chains originate from one sample sequenced in a study of response to subunit inactivated influenza vaccine. Each CDR3 protein is one row after TCRdb ran MiXCR on the RT-PCR reads. The table records some 540,000 distinct CDR3 sequences, under 25% of them present only once. The sample was also reused in another study, on T cells expressing NK-cell markers. That report adds: In generating TCR beta cDNA, 5'RACE template switching with UMIs was used.

The material sequenced was CD4+ T cells sorted from PBMCs, taken about 11 days after vaccination. The receptors derive from a man between 50 and 59 years old who received an inactivated influenza vaccine.

This clonotype was seen a few times. The chain recombines TRBV29-1 with TRBJ2-7, with D perhaps TRBD2 (5 bases). V lost 7 bases and J 3 bases, leaving 13 bases between the germline ends. The CDR3 has 12 residues. Germline assignment: CDR1 SQVTM and CDR2 ANQGSEA. Written as DNA, the CDR3 is TGCAGCGCTAAGACTAACTACTACGAGCAGTACTTC. Translated, it gives CSAKTNYYEQYF.

This chain connects TRBV6-2 or TRBV6-3 to TRBJ2-1; 14 nucleotides match TRBD2. The V gene's germline CDR1 is MNHEY and CDR2 SVGEGT. J gave up 7 bases and V 6 bases, and 8 bases lay outside the gene matches. The CDR3 spans 16 residues. The CDR3 DNA reads as TGTGCCAGCAGGAGAACCGGGACTAGCGGGAGTAATGAGCAGTTCTTC. Its protein product is CASRRTGTSGSNEQFF.

The gene calls are TRBV6-6 and TRBJ2-5; D remains ambiguous. V lost 2 bases, J lost 2 bases, and 6 bases lay in between. This CDR3 spans 13 amino acids. The germline gives CDR1 MNHNY, CDR2 SVGAGI (reference sequence). CDR3 residues: CASSYGPQETQYF. In DNA, the CDR3 is TGTGCCAGCAGTTACGGCCCTCAAGAGACCCAGTACTTC.

The chain uses TRBV15 and TRBJ2-5, with a possible D match to TRBD1 (5 bases). V lost 0 bases and J 4 bases, leaving 15 bases between the germline ends. CDR3 size: 16 residues. Germline V gene data show CDR1 as LNHNV and CDR2 as YYDKDF (reference sequence). In DNA form, the CDR3 reads TGTGCCACCAGCAGAGATTGGGGCCACCAGGGAGAGACCCAGTACTTC. Its translation: CATSRDWGHQGETQYF. The complete variable domain, with remaining parts taken from reference TRBV15 and TRBJ2-5, reads DAMVIQNPRYQVTQFGKPVTLSCSQTLNHNVMYWYQQKSSQAPKLLFHYYDKDFNNEADTPDNFQSRRPNTSFCFLDIRSPGLGDTAMYLCATSRDWGHQGETQYFGPGTRLLVL.

The chain links TRBV5-5 to TRBJ2-3; 8 bases are a match to TRBD1. Germline values: CDR1 SGHKS, CDR2 YYEKEE (reference sequence). The CDR3 runs to 15 residues. The V and J ends lost 6 bases and 5 bases, in that order; junction bases with no gene match: 11. CDR3 region: CASTPTGASGDTQYF. In nucleotides, the CDR3 is TGTGCCAGCACACCGACAGGGGCCTCCGGAGATACGCAGTATTTT.

V usage is TRBV7-9 and J usage is TRBJ2-5; either TRBD1 or TRBD2 may fit D (5 bases each). This CDR3 has 15 amino acids. Germline CDR1 reads SEHNR; CDR2 reads FQNEAQ (reference sequence). V gave up 3 bases and J gave up 4 bases, with 15 bases separating them. Here the CDR3 reads CASSFSTGGPETQYF. The CDR3 DNA reads TGTGCCAGCAGCTTTAGTACAGGAGGCCCAGAGACCCAGTACTTC.

This clonotype was picked up a small number of times. The genes are TRBV7-2 and TRBJ2-3; TRBD2 aligns across 8 bases. CDR3 length: 17 residues. Trimming cost V 3 bases and J 2 bases; bases outside gene matches: 10. The V gene's germline CDR1 is SGHTA and CDR2 FQGNSA. The CDR3 nucleotides read TGTGCCAGCAGCTTGGGGCTTCTAGCGGGCTACACAGATACGCAGTATTTT. Translating it yields CASSLGLLAGYTDTQYF.

This rearrangement joins TRBV28 to TRBJ1-2, with D possibly being TRBD1 (5 bases). The CDR3 sequence is 16 residues long. From germline, CDR1 is MDHEN and CDR2 SYDVKM. Between the trimmed V and J ends, which lost 6 bases and 4 bases, there was a span of 21 bases. The CDR3 is CASSSAGDGAPYGYTF. The CDR3 nucleotides are TGTGCCAGCAGCTCAGCCGGGGACGGGGCCCCCTATGGCTACACCTTC.

The rearrangement uses TRBV11-2 and TRBJ1-1; TRBD1 matches 7 bases. Trimming at V came to 2 bases and at J to 1 base, leaving 4 bases not matched to a gene. CDR3 size: 15 residues. Germline V CDR1 and CDR2: SGHAT, FQNNGV. The chain's CDR3 is CASSLRWTGNTEAFF. DNA for the CDR3: TGTGCCAGCAGCTTAAGGTGGACAGGGAACACTGAAGCTTTCTTT.

CDR3 in DNA: TGTGCCAGCAGTTTAGGGGGACGAGAGCAGTACTTC. This codes for CASSLGGREQYF. The chain joins TRBV28 to TRBJ2-7, with D perhaps given as TRBD1 or TRBD2 (5 bases each). The germline V gene encodes CDR1 MDHEN and CDR2 SYDVKM. V shed 2 bases and J shed 7 bases, with 9 bases lying between them. The CDR3 runs to 12 residues.

This clonotype has more than one count but fewer than ten. This chain connects TRBV4-1 to TRBJ1-2; no clear D. The CDR3 spans 14 residues. The V end was cut by 1 base, the J end by 4 bases, with 10 bases between. CDR1 MGHRA and CDR2 YSYEKL come from the germline V gene. CDR3 DNA sequence: TGCGCCAGCAGCCAAGCGTGGTTAGGCTATGGCTACACCTTC. Translation: CASSQAWLGYGYTF.